This T cell receptor (beta chain) comes out of a study of neoadjuvant anti-PD-1 for oral cavity cancer. Trimming at V came to 4 bases and at J to 4 bases, leaving 18 bases not matched to a gene. Germline CDR1 MDHEN, CDR2 SYDVKM. This CDR3 has 19 amino acids. The time point was: after neoadjuvant nivolumab, at surgical resection. Overall study results and limits: Non-responders to neoadjuvant nivolumab had significantly more clonal PBMC T cells than responders.

A remark on this clone: Its antigen is undetermined.

Profiling relied on immunoSEQ multiplex PCR, and the TCRdb table lists in-frame clones only, not all of them. The data hold some 61,000 clones, with approximately 81% observed a single time. The input for sequencing was PBMCs, taken after nivolumab (anti-PD-1) treatment. The TCR originated in a person between 35 and 79 years old with oral cavity squamous cell carcinoma. The V gene is TRBV28, the J gene TRBJ1-5; 8 bases agree with TRBD1. DNA of the CDR3: TGTGCCAGCAGTTACGCCATCTATCGGACAGGGATTTCAAATCAGCCCCAGCATTTT. It is translated as CASSYAIYRTGISNQPQHF.